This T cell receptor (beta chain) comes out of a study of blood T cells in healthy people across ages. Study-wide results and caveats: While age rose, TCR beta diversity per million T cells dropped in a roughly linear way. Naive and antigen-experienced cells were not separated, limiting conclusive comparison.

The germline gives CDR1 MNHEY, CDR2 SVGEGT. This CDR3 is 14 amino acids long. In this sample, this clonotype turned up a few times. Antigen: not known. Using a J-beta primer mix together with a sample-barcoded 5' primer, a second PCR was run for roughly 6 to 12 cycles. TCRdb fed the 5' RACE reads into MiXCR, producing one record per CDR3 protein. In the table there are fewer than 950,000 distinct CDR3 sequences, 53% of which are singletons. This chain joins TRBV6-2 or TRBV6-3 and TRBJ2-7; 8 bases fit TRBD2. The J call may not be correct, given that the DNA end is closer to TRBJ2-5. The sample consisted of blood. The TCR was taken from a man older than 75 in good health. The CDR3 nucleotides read TGTGCCAGCAGTAGAGCGGGAGTCACTGAGACCCAGTACTTC. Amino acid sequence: CASSRAGVTETQYF.